Listed below are T cell receptor beta chains from one sample, sequenced in a study of vaccination and CD4 T cells after COVID-19. These TCRs' antigens remain unknown. TCRdb re-analysed the PCR reads in MiXCR, keeping a single row per CDR3 protein. The table has about 19,000 distinct CDR3 sequences, 31% seen once. Sequencing used cultured CD4+ T cells from blood. All receptors derive from a human donor with COVID-19. CDR3s include the opening cysteine and the closing phenylalanine or tryptophan.

CDR3 length	V gene	J gene	CDR3 protein
15	TRBV20-1	TRBJ1-5	CSASLPRTEYQPQHF
15	TRBV18	TRBJ2-7	CASSPRATRGYEQYF
12	TRBV6-1	TRBJ1-1	CASSLSGAEAFF
15	TRBV20-1	TRBJ1-6	CSARDQGGGNSPLHF
14	TRBV30	TRBJ1-2	CASTISQGLYGYTF
15	TRBV19	TRBJ2-6	CASHRQTSGANVLTF
17	TRBV6-4	TRBJ2-1	CASSLGPLPGQGHEQFF
13	TRBV11-2	TRBJ2-7	CASSRTDSYEQYF
13	TRBV19	TRBJ1-1	CASSIIGVTEAFF
16	TRBV5-5	TRBJ1-1	CASSLGVTGGVTEAFF
14	TRBV29-1	TRBJ2-1	CSAVPREPYNEQFF
14	TRBV7-9	TRBJ2-7	CASSWDYKSYEQYF
18	TRBV14	TRBJ2-2	CASSQAIGGTGFTGELFF
12	TRBV4-2	TRBJ1-2	CASRGVRDGYTF
13	TRBV19	TRBJ2-1	CASSLRGVNEQFF
13	TRBV12-3/TRBV12-4	TRBJ2-5	CASRGRPQETQYF
14	TRBV6-5	TRBJ1-2	CASSYTRGPGGYTF
15	TRBV6-5	TRBJ1-2	CASSYSPITNYGYTF
12	TRBV7-2	TRBJ1-1	CASSLYDRQAFF
14	TRBV6-1	TRBJ2-2	CAGRDYSNTGELFF
12	TRBV7-2	TRBJ2-1	CASSFIHNEQFF
14	TRBV29-1	TRBJ2-6	CSVEWTSGANVLTF
14	TRBV5-1	TRBJ2-7	CASSVGASSYEQYF
15	TRBV6-7	TRBJ1-3	CASLDRTSSGNTIYF
14	TRBV2	TRBJ1-2	CASTGTGGREGYTF
17	TRBV15	TRBJ1-5	CATSGKSRDRGNQPQHF
15	TRBV18	TRBJ2-3	CASSPWTGMTDTQYF
16	TRBV5-1	TRBJ2-7	CASSPMTSGGTYEQYF
15	TRBV11-3	TRBJ2-2	CASSLISVNTGELFF
14	TRBV2	TRBJ1-4	CASSRSGGNEKLFF
16	TRBV7-7	TRBJ1-2	CASSQPPRDRNYGYTF
14	TRBV28	TRBJ1-2	CVSGLSGMSYGYTF
16	TRBV4-2	TRBJ2-3	CASSQDLRGRTDTQYF
12	TRBV4-3	TRBJ1-6	CASSQVDGPLHF
18	TRBV19	TRBJ2-3	CASSIAGGGAPSTDTQYF
15	TRBV27	TRBJ2-1	CASKEAGGKDNEQFF
13	TRBV20-1	TRBJ1-5	CSAATGYNQPQHF
15	TRBV19	TRBJ1-2	CASSISGTGYYGYTF
17	TRBV20-1	TRBJ2-5	CSARRSGRGVWEETQYF
11	TRBV10-3	TRBJ1-1	CATTQNTEAFF
14	TRBV7-9	TRBJ2-3	CASSLSRGSDTQYF